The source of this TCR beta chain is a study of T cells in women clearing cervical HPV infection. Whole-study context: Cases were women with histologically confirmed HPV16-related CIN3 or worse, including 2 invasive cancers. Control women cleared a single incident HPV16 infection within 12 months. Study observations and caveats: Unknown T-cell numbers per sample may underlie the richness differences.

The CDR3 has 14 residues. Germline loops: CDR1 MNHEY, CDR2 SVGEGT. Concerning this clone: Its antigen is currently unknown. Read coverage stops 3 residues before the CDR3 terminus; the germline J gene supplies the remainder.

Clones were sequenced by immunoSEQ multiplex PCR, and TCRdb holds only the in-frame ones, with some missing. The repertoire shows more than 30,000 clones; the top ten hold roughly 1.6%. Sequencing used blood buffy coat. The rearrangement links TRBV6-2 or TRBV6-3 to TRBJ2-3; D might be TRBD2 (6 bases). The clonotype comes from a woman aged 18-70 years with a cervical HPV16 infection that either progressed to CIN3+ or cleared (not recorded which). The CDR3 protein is CASSYMEGPEPQYF. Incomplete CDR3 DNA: TGTGCCAGCAGTTACATGGAGGGCCCGGAGCCG.